This T cell receptor (beta chain) was documented in a study of blood T cell repertoires in COVID-19. As for the study in general: Samples of COVID-19 (acute and convalescent) were obtained from the United States, Italy and Spain.

The germline CDR1 and CDR2 sequences are MGHRA and YSYEKL. Trimming took 3 bases from V and 0 from J, leaving 14 bases between them. This CDR3 has 16 residues. Clones were read by immunoSEQ multiplex PCR, and TCRdb kept only the in-frame ones, dropping some. Found here are 300,000 to 350,000 clones, approximately 90% of them singletons; the top ten hold less than 2.5%. The sequence was obtained from a man younger than 30 with active or convalescent COVID-19. This sequence joins TRBV4-1 and TRBJ1-1; possibly TRBD1 for D (5 bases). The specimen sequenced was peripheral blood. Here the CDR3 DNA reads TGCGCCAGCAGCCAGGCCGCGGGGCAAATGAACACTGAAGCTTTCTTT. Translated, it gives CASSQAAGQMNTEAFF.